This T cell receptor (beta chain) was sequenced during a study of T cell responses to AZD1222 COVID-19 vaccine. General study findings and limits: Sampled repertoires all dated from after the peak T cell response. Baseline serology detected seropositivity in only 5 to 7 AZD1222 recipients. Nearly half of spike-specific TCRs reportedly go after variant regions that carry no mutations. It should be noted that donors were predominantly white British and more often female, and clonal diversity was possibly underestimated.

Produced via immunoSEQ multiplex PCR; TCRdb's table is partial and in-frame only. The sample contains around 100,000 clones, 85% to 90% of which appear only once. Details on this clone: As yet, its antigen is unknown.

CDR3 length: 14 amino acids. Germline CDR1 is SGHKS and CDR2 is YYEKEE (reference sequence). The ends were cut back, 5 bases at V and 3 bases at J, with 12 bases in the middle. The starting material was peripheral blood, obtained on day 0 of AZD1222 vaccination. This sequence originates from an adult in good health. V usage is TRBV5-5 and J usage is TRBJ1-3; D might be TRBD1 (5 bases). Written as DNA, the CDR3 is TGTGCCAGCAGTTTCGGGACGGATGGAAACACCATATATTTT. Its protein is CASSFGTDGNTIYF.